The 9 T cell receptor beta chains in this list originate from one sample, sequenced in a study of sequential checkpoint blockade in melanoma. This sample's treatment: randomized to nivolumab then ipilimumab (arm A) or the reverse (arm B). The data were produced by immunoSEQ multiplex PCR, yet TCRdb's version contains in-frame clones alone and is incomplete. Here the sample spans about 9,600 clones, 24% being singletons. Specimen: tumor tissue (inferred from file names), collected from a patient given nivolumab and ipilimumab in sequence. These receptors came from a human donor with melanoma.

The chain is built from TRBV28 and TRBJ2-1; weak D call: TRBD2 (6 bases). CDR1 and CDR2 (germline): MDHEN, SYDVKM. The CDR3 is 15 amino acids. The V gene lost 6 bases and the J gene lost 3 bases, with 15 bases spanning the gap. CDR3 nucleotide sequence: TGTGCCAGCAGCCCAAGGGCGGGGTACTACAATGAGCAGTTCTTC. It specifies CASSPRAGYYNEQFF.

The CDR3 reads CASTNHRTGDGYTF. The CDR3 nucleotides are TGTGCCAGTACCAATCACCGGACAGGGGACGGCTACACCTTC. This chain connects TRBV19 to TRBJ1-2; 9 bases are shared with TRBD1. Germline values: CDR1 LNHDA, CDR2 SQIVND (reference sequence). The CDR3 has 14 residues. J gave up 8 bases and V 7 bases, and 11 bases lay outside the gene matches.

The CDR3 loop is CASRPFDSSNTEAFF. Written as DNA, the CDR3 is TGTGCCAGCAGGCCCTTTGACAGTTCCAACACTGAAGCTTTCTTT. The chain recombines TRBV6-8 with TRBJ1-1; D may be TRBD1 (5 bases). Trimming shortened V by 6 bases and J by 2 bases, and 16 bases separated the two germline ends. This CDR3 region has 15 residues. Germline lookup yields CDR1 MNHGY and CDR2 SAAAGT.

This clone was counted between two and nine times. The genes are TRBV11-3 and TRBJ2-3, with 9 nucleotides matching TRBD2. The CDR3 is 16 amino acids. Germline-derived CDR1 and CDR2 are SGHNT and YENEEA. The V segment lost 3 bases and the J segment 4 bases; nucleotides outside the gene matches: 8. In DNA, the CDR3 is TGTGCCAGCAGCTTCGCTAGCGGGATTGGGGCAGATACGCAGTATTTT. Translated, it gives CASSFASGIGADTQYF.

This clone was seen many times. The rearrangement joins TRBV11-3 to TRBJ1-2; TRBD1 is a possible D gene (5 bases). The CDR3 is made up of 14 amino acids. Trimming left V 6 bases short and J 8 bases short, with 19 bases between. In germline, CDR1 is SGHNT, CDR2 YENEEA. The CDR3 sequence: CASSSSFLGLGYTF. CDR3 DNA sequence: TGTGCCAGCAGTTCCTCCTTCTTGGGGCTCGGCTACACCTTC.

This clone is classed as medium-sized. The genes are TRBV12-5 and TRBJ2-5, with D perhaps matching TRBD2 (6 bases). In germline, CDR1 is LGHNT, CDR2 FRNRAP. V was clipped by 1 base and J by 5 bases, with 20 bases between them. This CDR3 spans 17 amino acids. The CDR3 nucleotides are TGTGCTAGTGGTTTGGGGTATTCAGGGACTCGTGGGGAGACCCAGTACTTC. It specifies CASGLGYSGTRGETQYF.

This clone was counted only a few times. The V call is TRBV11-3, the J call TRBJ2-3, with unresolved D. Germline V gene sequence: CDR1 SGHNT, CDR2 YENEEA. This CDR3 region has 19 residues. The V end lost 1 base, the J end lost 2 bases, and 22 bases lay between the germline ends. The CDR3 reads CASSLGGFSRIWVTDTQYF. CDR3 bases: TGTGCCAGCAGCTTAGGCGGCTTTTCGCGGATCTGGGTCACAGATACGCAGTATTTT.

This sequence joins TRBV6-8 and TRBJ2-7, with a weak D call TRBD1 (5 bases). The V end was cut by 5 bases, the J end by 4 bases, with 15 bases between. The CDR3 spans 14 residues. The germline gives CDR1 MNHGY, CDR2 SAAAGT. The CDR3 DNA reads TGTGCCAGCAGTGACAGTTCCCTGGGGTACGAGCAGTACTTC. Its translation is CASSDSSLGYEQYF.

The chain joins TRBV5-1 to TRBJ1-1; 9 bases align to TRBD1. CDR3 length: 14 amino acids. From germline, CDR1 is SGHRS and CDR2 YFSETQ. The junction had 12 bases not matched to a gene; V was cut back by 5 bases and J by 10 bases. CDR3 DNA: TGCGCCAGCAGTTCTACCGGGACAGGGTCAAGAGCTTTCTTT. Protein product: CASSSTGTGSRAFF.